This TCR beta chain was documented in a study of patients and donors after allogeneic stem cell transplantation. TCRdb reanalysed the RT-PCR reads using MiXCR and keeps one entry per CDR3 protein. The sample shows tens of thousands of distinct CDR3 sequences, about 44% of them seen only once. Material for sequencing was blood, either unsorted or a sorted T cell fraction (not recorded which). This sequence originates from a human donor who was either an allogeneic HSCT recipient or a stem cell or donor lymphocyte infusion donor (not recorded which). It is not recorded whose cells these are; they may come from a transplant donor.

DNA for the CDR3: TGTGCCAGCAGCCCCAGGTTCTATGGCTACACCTTC. Protein: CASSPRFYGYTF. The V call is TRBV28, the J call TRBJ1-2, with D unclear. The CDR3 spans 12 residues. V was trimmed by 6 bases and J by 4 bases, leaving 9 bases between them. Germline lookup yields CDR1 MDHEN and CDR2 SYDVKM.